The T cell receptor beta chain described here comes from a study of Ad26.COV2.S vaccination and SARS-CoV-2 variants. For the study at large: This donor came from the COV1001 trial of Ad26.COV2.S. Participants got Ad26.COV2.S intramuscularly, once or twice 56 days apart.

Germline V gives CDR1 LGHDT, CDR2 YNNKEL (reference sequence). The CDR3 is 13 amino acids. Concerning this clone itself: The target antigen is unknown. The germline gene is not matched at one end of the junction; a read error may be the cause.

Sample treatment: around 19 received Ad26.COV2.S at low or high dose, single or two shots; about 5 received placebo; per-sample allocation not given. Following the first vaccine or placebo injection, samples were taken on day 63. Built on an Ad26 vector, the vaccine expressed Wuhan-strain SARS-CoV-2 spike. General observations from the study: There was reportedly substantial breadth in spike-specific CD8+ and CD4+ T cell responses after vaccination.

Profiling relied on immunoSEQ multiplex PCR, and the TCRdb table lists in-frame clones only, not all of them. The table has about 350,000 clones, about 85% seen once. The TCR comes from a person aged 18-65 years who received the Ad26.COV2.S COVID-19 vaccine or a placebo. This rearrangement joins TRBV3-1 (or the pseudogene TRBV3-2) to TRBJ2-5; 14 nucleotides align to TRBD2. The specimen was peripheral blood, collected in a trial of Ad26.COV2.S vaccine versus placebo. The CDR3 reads CASSRTSGRKTDF. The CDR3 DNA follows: TGTGCCAGCAGCAGGACTAGCGGGAGGAAAACGGACTTC.